The source of this T cell receptor (beta chain) is a study of blood T cell repertoires in COVID-19. Sequencing used immunoSEQ multiplex PCR; TCRdb keeps in-frame clones, though not all of them. The sample lists under 85,000 clones; 84% were seen once. Material for sequencing was peripheral blood. The receptor's source is a man aged 50 to 60 with acute or convalescent COVID-19.

CDR3 amino acids: CASSLVANTGELFF. The CDR3 region has the DNA TGCGCCAGCAGCTTGGTCGCGAACACCGGGGAGCTGTTTTTT. The chain joins TRBV5-1 to TRBJ2-2; no definite D call. The CDR3 is 14 amino acids. Per the germline V gene, CDR1 is SGHRS and CDR2 is YFSETQ. V lost 0 bases, J lost 0 bases, and 3 bases lay in between.